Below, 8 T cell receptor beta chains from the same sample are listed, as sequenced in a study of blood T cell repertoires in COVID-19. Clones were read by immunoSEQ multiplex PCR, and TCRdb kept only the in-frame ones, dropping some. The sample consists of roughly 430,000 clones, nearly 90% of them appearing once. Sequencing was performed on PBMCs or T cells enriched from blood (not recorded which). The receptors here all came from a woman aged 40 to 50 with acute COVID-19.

This CDR3 reads CASSTTGGSLYEQYF. CDR3 DNA: TGTGCCAGCAGTACCACGGGGGGCTCCCTCTACGAGCAGTACTTC. The V gene is TRBV6-5, the J gene TRBJ2-7; weak D call: TRBD2 (7 bases). Trimming stripped 5 bases from V and 3 bases from J, with 17 bases between. There are 15 residues in the CDR3. CDR1 MNHEY and CDR2 SVGAGI come from the germline V gene.

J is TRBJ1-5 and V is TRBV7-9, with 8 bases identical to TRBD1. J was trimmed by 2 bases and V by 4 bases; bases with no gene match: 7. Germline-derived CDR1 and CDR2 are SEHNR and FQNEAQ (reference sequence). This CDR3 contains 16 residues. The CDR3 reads CASSSSQGVGNQPQHF. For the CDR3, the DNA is TGTGCCAGCAGCTCCTCACAGGGGGTGGGCAATCAGCCCCAGCATTTT.

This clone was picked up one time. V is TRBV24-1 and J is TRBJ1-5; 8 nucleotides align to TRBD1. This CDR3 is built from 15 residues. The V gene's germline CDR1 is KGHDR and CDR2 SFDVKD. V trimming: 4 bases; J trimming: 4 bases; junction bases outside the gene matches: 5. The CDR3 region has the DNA TGTGCCACCAGTGAAAGACAGGGGCTAAATCAGCCCCAGCATTTT. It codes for CATSERQGLNQPQHF.

Written as DNA, the CDR3 is TGTGCCAGCAGTCGGGACAACTCCTACGAGCAGTACTTC. This translates into CASSRDNSYEQYF. V gene TRBV6-5 combines with J gene TRBJ2-7, with D possibly TRBD1 on 6 matching bases. CDR1 is MNHEY and CDR2 is SVGAGI in the germline V gene. V was pared by 5 bases and J by 0 bases, with 8 bases between. There are 13 residues in the CDR3.

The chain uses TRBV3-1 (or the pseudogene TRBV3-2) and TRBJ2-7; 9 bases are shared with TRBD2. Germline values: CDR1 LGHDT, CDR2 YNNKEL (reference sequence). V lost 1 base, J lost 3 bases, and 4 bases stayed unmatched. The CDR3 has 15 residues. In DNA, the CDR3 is TGTGCCAGCAGCCAAGGTATAGCGGGGGTCTACGAGCAGTACTTC. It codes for CASSQGIAGVYEQYF.

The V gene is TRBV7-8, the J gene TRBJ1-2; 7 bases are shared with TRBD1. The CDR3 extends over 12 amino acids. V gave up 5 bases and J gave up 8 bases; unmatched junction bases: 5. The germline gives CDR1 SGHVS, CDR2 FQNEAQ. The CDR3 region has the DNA TGTGCCAGCAGCCCGACAGGGCGAGGCTACACCTTC. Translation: CASSPTGRGYTF.

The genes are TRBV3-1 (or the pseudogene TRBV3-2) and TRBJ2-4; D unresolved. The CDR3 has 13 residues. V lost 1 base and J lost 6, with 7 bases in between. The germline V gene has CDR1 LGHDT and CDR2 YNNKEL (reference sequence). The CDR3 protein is CASSQGSVNIQYF. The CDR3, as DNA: TGTGCCAGCAGCCAAGGCTCGGTAAACATTCAGTACTTC.

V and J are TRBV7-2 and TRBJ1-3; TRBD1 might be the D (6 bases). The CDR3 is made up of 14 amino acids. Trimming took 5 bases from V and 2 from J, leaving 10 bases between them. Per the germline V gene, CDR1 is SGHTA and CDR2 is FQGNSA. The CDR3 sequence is CASSPQGAGNTIYF. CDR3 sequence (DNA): TGTGCCAGCAGCCCACAGGGCGCTGGAAACACCATATATTTT.